Below, 20 T cell receptor beta chains from the same sample are listed, as sequenced in a study of long-term antiretroviral therapy in people with HIV. Assay version v3.0 of immunoSEQ was used, and it was run at survey level. The method was immunoSEQ multiplex PCR; TCRdb's version includes in-frame clones alone and lacks a portion of them. The sample yields some 16,000 clones, around 81% seen once. The sequencing here drew on unsorted PBMCs, taken 0.1 years before starting antiretroviral therapy. The receptors here all came from a man aged 18 to 35 with HIV.

The chain carries TRBV2 and TRBJ1-3; no firm D call. Per the germline V gene, CDR1 is SNHLY and CDR2 is FYNNEI. V dropped 2 bases and J dropped 2 bases, with 4 bases sitting between them. The CDR3 runs 13 residues. CDR3 in amino acids: CASSEFTGNTIYF. CDR3 nucleotides: TGTGCCAGCAGTGAATTCACTGGAAACACCATATATTTT.

This chain connects TRBV28 to TRBJ2-1; D is uncertain. Trimming took 6 bases from V and 6 from J, leaving 12 bases between them. This CDR3 is built from 13 residues. CDR1 MDHEN and CDR2 SYDVKM come from the germline V gene. CDR3 DNA sequence: TGTGCCAGCAGCATTACTGGGGTCAATGAGCAGTTCTTC. Translated, it gives CASSITGVNEQFF.

CDR3 bases: TGTGCCAGCAGTCCCTCCGGAACAGGGGGTACTAGCGGGGGCTCGTGGGGCGAGCAGTACTTC. Its protein product is CASSPSGTGGTSGGSWGEQYF. The chain is built from TRBV27 and TRBJ2-7, with TRBD2 matching over 11 bases. The CDR3 spans 21 residues. Germline V gene lookup returns CDR1 MNHEY and CDR2 SMNVEV (reference sequence). Unmatched junction bases numbered 27, after V lost 5 bases and J lost 6 bases.

The chain links TRBV19 to TRBJ2-1, with TRBD1 matching 10 bases. CDR1 is LNHDA and CDR2 is SQIVND in the germline V gene (reference sequence). V dropped 7 bases and J dropped 9; count of bases not matched to a gene: 12. The CDR3 loop spans 15 amino acids. Here the CDR3 DNA reads TGTGCCAGTACCGAGGACAGGGGGTGGTTCGGTGAGCAGTTCTTC. It encodes CASTEDRGWFGEQFF. The variable domain in full, completed from reference TRBV19 and TRBJ2-1, reads DGGITQSPKYLFRKEGQNVTLSCEQNLNHDAMYWYRQDPGQGLRLIYYSQIVNDFQKGDIAEGYSVSREKKESFPLTVTSAQKNPTAFYLCASTEDRGWFGEQFFGPGTRLTVL.

This chain joins TRBV4-1 and TRBJ2-1, with D hard to call. V gave up 1 base and J gave up 8 bases, with 6 bases separating them. Germline-derived CDR1 and CDR2 are MGHRA and YSYEKL. The CDR3 is made up of 12 amino acids. In DNA form, the CDR3 reads TGCGCCAGCAGCCAAGCAGTTGATGAGCAGTTCTTC. Translating it yields CASSQAVDEQFF.

The gene calls are TRBV28 and TRBJ1-4, with TRBD1 identical over 10 bases. V gave up 2 bases and J gave up 5 bases; unmatched junction bases: 2. CDR1 and CDR2 (germline): MDHEN, SYDVKM. The CDR3 covers 15 residues. The CDR3 coding sequence is TGTGCCAGCAGTTTAATGGGACAGGGGAATGAAAAACTGTTTTTT. It encodes CASSLMGQGNEKLFF.

V gene TRBV19 combines with J gene TRBJ1-1, with D unclear. Trimming shortened V by 3 bases and J by 0 bases, and 8 bases separated the two germline ends. There are 14 residues in the CDR3. Germline CDR1 and CDR2: LNHDA and SQIVND (reference sequence). The DNA of the CDR3 is TGTGCCAGTAGTATGAGGGCCATGAACACTGAAGCTTTCTTT. It specifies CASSMRAMNTEAFF.

The chain couples TRBV11-2 to TRBJ1-2, with TRBD1 as a possible D gene (5 bases). Trimming stripped 9 bases from V and 4 bases from J, with 21 bases between. This CDR3 is 15 amino acids long. From germline, CDR1 is SGHAT and CDR2 FQNNGV. CDR3 residues: CASRGDGDPRYGYTF. Here the CDR3 DNA reads TGTGCCAGTCGCGGGGACGGCGACCCTCGCTATGGCTACACCTTC. Filled out from reference TRBV11-2 and TRBJ1-2, the complete variable domain reads EAGVAQSPRYKIIEKRQSVAFWCNPISGHATLYWYQQILGQGPKLLIQFQNNGVVDDSQLPKDRFSAERLKGVDSTLKIQPAKLEDSAVYLCASRGDGDPRYGYTFGSGTRLTVV.

The chain couples TRBV5-6 to TRBJ2-3; TRBD1 matches at 7 bases. The CDR3 is made up of 15 amino acids. Germline CDR1 is SGHDT and CDR2 is YYEEEE. Trimming took 4 bases from V and 3 from J; bases not matched to a gene: 8. The CDR3 DNA reads as TGTGCCAGCAGCATCCGACAGGGTGGAACAGATACGCAGTATTTT. Translated: CASSIRQGGTDTQYF.

V usage is TRBV2 and J usage is TRBJ2-1; D is ambiguous. From germline, CDR1 is SNHLY and CDR2 FYNNEI. Trimming left V 3 bases short and J 5 bases short, with 11 bases between. CDR3 length: 14 residues. The CDR3 spells CASSEKVGNNEQFF. CDR3 in DNA: TGTGCCAGCAGTGAGAAGGTAGGGAACAATGAGCAGTTCTTC.

The gene calls are TRBV10-3 and TRBJ1-5; 11 bases match TRBD1. The CDR3 spans 18 residues. CDR1 is ENHRY and CDR2 is SYGVKD in the germline V gene. The ends lost 10 bases at V and 1 base at J; junction bases unmatched: 15. Here the CDR3 DNA reads TGTGCCACCGGGGGATCCCGGACAGGGGGCCTGAGCAATCAGCCCCAGCATTTT. Translation gives CATGGSRTGGLSNQPQHF.

For the CDR3, the DNA is TGTGCCAGATGGATCCAGACAGGGCACGAGCAGTACTTC. This codes for CARWIQTGHEQYF. This chain uses TRBV19 with TRBJ2-7; 7 bases match TRBD1. CDR1 LNHDA and CDR2 SQIVND come from the germline V gene (reference sequence). With 9 bases clipped from V and 5 bases from J, the junction kept 10 bases outside the gene matches. The CDR3 is 13 amino acids.

V is TRBV5-1 and J is TRBJ1-1; D is ambiguous. The CDR3 consists of 14 residues. Trimming pared 5 bases from V and 0 bases from J, leaving 11 bases between. Germline CDR1 is SGHRS and CDR2 is YFSETQ. The CDR3 nucleotides read TGCGCCAGCAGAAAGGACTCGGTGAACACTGAAGCTTTCTTT. This codes for CASRKDSVNTEAFF.

This chain links TRBV4-1 with TRBJ1-4; a weak D match, TRBD1 (6 bases). The germline gives CDR1 MGHRA, CDR2 YSYEKL. CDR3 length: 17 residues. Trimming removed 0 bases from V and 5 bases from J, with 16 bases in between. The CDR3 DNA reads TGCGCCAGCAGCCAAGACAGGGGAGCCTTTGAAAATGAAAAACTGTTTTTT. Its translation: CASSQDRGAFENEKLFF.

V is TRBV21-1 and J is TRBJ2-1; the DNA was not compared with TRBD2, the D call given in the table. TRBV21-1 constitutes a pseudogene. The CDR3 covers 19 residues. This CDR3 reads CASSSPPEIGCDSYNEQFF. For the CDR3, the DNA is TGTGCCAGCAGCAGTCCTCCGGAGATCGGGTGCGACTCCTACAATGAGCAGTTCTTC.

This clone was counted a few times. The genes are TRBV7-9 and TRBJ1-2; D might be TRBD1 (6 bases). Germline lookup yields CDR1 SEHNR and CDR2 FQNEAQ (reference sequence). The CDR3 has 13 amino acids. V was trimmed by 5 bases and J by 0 bases, leaving 7 bases between them. CDR3 sequence: CASSRGTNYGYTF. CDR3 DNA sequence: TGTGCCAGCAGCAGGGGGACTAACTATGGCTACACCTTC.

The table lists this clone with a few counts. The genes are TRBV7-9 and TRBJ2-7, with a tentative D call TRBD2 (5 bases). The germline V and J ends were trimmed by 2 bases and 7 bases, with 18 bases remaining between them. CDR1 is SEHNR and CDR2 is FQNEAQ in the germline V gene (reference sequence). The CDR3 contains 15 residues. In DNA, the CDR3 is TGTGCCAGCAGCTTATCGGGAACCCCAACGAGGGAGCAGTACTTC. Its protein product is CASSLSGTPTREQYF.

The chain joins TRBV7-9 to TRBJ2-5; 12 bases fit TRBD2. Germline V CDR1 and CDR2: SEHNR, FQNEAQ (reference sequence). CDR3 length equals 15 residues. V shed 5 bases and J 10 bases; nucleotides not matched to a gene: 11. The CDR3 DNA reads TGTGCCAGCAGCCCCCGGTCCGGGACTAGCGGGCTCCAGTACTTC. It yields the protein CASSPRSGTSGLQYF.

V usage is TRBV5-1 and J usage is TRBJ2-2; 9 bases are shared with TRBD1. Germline trimming cut 4 bases from V and 3 bases from J; bases unmatched to any gene: 10. Germline values: CDR1 SGHRS, CDR2 YFSETQ. The CDR3 sequence is 17 residues long. DNA for the CDR3: TGCGCCAGCAGCCTGAAACAGGGGGCGGGGGACACCGGGGAGCTGTTTTTT. Translation: CASSLKQGAGDTGELFF.

This clone has a handful of counts. CDR3 nucleotides: TGTGCCACCAGCAGAAGGGGAAACACCTACGAGCAGTACTTC. It codes for CATSRRGNTYEQYF. The chain couples TRBV15 to TRBJ2-7; tentatively, D is TRBD1 (5 bases). Germline V gene sequence: CDR1 LNHNV, CDR2 YYDKDF (reference sequence). Trimming cost V 2 bases and J 2 bases, with 10 bases left between them. CDR3 length: 14 amino acids.